This T cell receptor beta chain was found in a study of CDR3 diversity in severe acne. TCRdb itself ran the PCR reads through MiXCR, one entry per CDR3 protein. The sample gives 89,000 or so distinct CDR3 sequences, 45% to 50% of which show up once; over 9.5% is in the top ten. Trimming removed 1 base at V and 1 base at J, with 4 bases between. The CDR3 is made up of 13 amino acids. The germline gives CDR1 SEHNR, CDR2 FQNEAQ (reference sequence). Many counts were recorded for this clonotype. This could be a read error, since a much larger clone is one nucleotide away. The rearrangement uses TRBV7-9 and TRBJ1-1; D is unclear. The specimen sequenced was blood. The sequence came from a male donor in good health, serving as a control. The chain's CDR3 is CASSLGENTEAFF. The CDR3 nucleotides read TGTGCCAGCAGCTTAGGGGAGAACACTGAAGCTTTCTTT.